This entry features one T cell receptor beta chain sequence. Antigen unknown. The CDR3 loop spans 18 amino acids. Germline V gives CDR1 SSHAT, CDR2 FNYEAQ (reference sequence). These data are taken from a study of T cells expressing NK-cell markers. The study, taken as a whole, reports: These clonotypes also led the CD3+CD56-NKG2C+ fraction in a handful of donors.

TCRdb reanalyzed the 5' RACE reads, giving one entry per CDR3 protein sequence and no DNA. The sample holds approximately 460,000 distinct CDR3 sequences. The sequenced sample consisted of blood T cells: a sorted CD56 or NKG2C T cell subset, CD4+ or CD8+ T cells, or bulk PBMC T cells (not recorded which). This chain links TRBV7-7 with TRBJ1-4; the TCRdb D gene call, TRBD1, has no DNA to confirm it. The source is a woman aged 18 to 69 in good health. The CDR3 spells CASSLLTVSGDGGEKLFF. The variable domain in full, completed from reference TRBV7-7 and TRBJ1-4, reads GAGVSQSPRYKVTKRGQDVTLRCDPISSHATLYWYQQALGQGPEFLTYFNYEAQPDKSGLPSDRFSAERPEGSISTLTIQRTEQRDSAMYRCASSLLTVSGDGGEKLFFGSGTQLSVL.